This record looks at one TCR beta chain sequence and its context. The sample is drawn from a study of T cell responses to AZD1222 COVID-19 vaccine. The assay was immunoSEQ multiplex PCR, and TCRdb's table has in-frame clones only and misses some. Counted here are roughly 160,000 clones, 92% occurring once; the ten biggest clones make up around 1.5%. Specimen: peripheral blood, collected on day 0 of AZD1222 vaccination. This TCR was recovered from an adult in good health.

This chain's CDR3 is CASSQFSGSPTYEQYF. Here the CDR3 DNA reads TGTGCCAGCAGCCAGTTTAGCGGGAGTCCAACCTACGAGCAGTACTTC. The chain has TRBV14 and TRBJ2-7; TRBD2 aligns across 9 bases. The V and J ends lost 3 bases and 2 bases, in that order; junction bases with no gene match: 8. CDR1 SGHDN and CDR2 FVKESK come from the germline V gene. This CDR3 has 16 residues.